These T cell receptor beta chains were read from a single sample in a study of T cell responses to AZD1222 COVID-19 vaccine. Clones were read by immunoSEQ multiplex PCR, and TCRdb kept only the in-frame ones, dropping some. Of tens of thousands of clones listed, about 89% were seen once; the top ten hold roughly 4.8%. This specimen was peripheral blood, taken on day 0 of MenACWY control vaccination. Every receptor here comes from an adult in good health. Both conserved end residues are part of each CDR3. A D gene is named only where the DNA matches it firmly. Some rows mark clone size as missing; the rest say once, few, many or name a class of expanded clone.

CASSFTSASYEQYF,TGTGCCAGCAGTTTTACTAGCGCCTCCTACGAGCAGTACTTC,-,TRBD2,14,TRBV27,TRBJ2-7
CASSFLPPPNVLTF,TGTGCCAGCAGCTTTCTACCGCCTCCGAACGTCCTGACTTTC,-,-,14,TRBV11-2,TRBJ2-6
CASRLAGGPPLHF,TGTGCCAGCAGGCTAGCGGGGGGGCCACCCCTCCACTTT,-,-,13,TRBV27,TRBJ1-6
CASSKGVTGSGLFF,TGTGCCAGCAGCAAAGGGGTCACAGGGTCAGGCTTGTTTTTT,once,-,14,TRBV3-1/TRBV3-2,TRBJ1-4
CASQTRLNTGELFF,TGTGCCAGCCAGACTAGACTCAACACCGGGGAGCTGTTTTTT,-,-,14,TRBV13,TRBJ2-2
CASSHPNEKLFF,TGTGCCAGCAGTCATCCGAATGAAAAACTGTTTTTT,-,-,12,TRBV27,TRBJ1-4
CASTLSETQYF,TGTGCCAGCACCCTGAGCGAGACGCAGTATTTT,few,-,11,TRBV14,TRBJ2-3
CASSSGGTYEQYF,TGTGCCAGTAGTAGCGGGGGAACCTACGAGCAGTACTTC,-,TRBD2,13,TRBV19,TRBJ2-7
CAWSSDSGNTIYF,TGTGCCTGGAGTAGTGACTCTGGAAACACCATATATTTT,-,-,13,TRBV30,TRBJ1-3
CASAGLAGGENEQFF,TGTGCCAGTGCCGGGCTAGCGGGAGGAGAGAATGAGCAGTTCTTC,-,TRBD2,15,TRBV19,TRBJ2-1
CASIAPRQAFF,TGTGCCAGTATTGCCCCACGCCAAGCTTTCTTT,-,-,11,TRBV19,TRBJ1-1
CRAGGNEQFF,TGCAGGGCAGGGGGCAATGAGCAGTTCTTC,once,TRBD1,10,TRBV29-1,TRBJ2-1
CASSLRGLRTDTQYF,TGCGCCAGCAGCTTGAGGGGACTACGCACAGATACGCAGTATTTT,-,TRBD2,15,TRBV5-1,TRBJ2-3
CASTQTGGSEKLFF,TGTGCCAGCACTCAGACAGGGGGGTCTGAAAAACTGTTTTTT,once,TRBD1,14,TRBV6-6,TRBJ1-4
CATSDTSGDRGHPDTQYF,TGTGCCACCAGTGATACGTCAGGGGACAGGGGTCACCCAGATACGCAGTATTTT,-,TRBD1,18,TRBV24-1,TRBJ2-3
CSVDASSGYNEQFF,TGCAGCGTTGACGCGTCTAGCGGCTACAATGAGCAGTTCTTC,-,TRBD2,14,TRBV29-1,TRBJ2-1
CASSSALDYGYTF,TGTGCCAGCAGCTCGGCGCTCGACTATGGCTACACCTTC,-,-,13,TRBV7-2,TRBJ1-2
CASSQGQGDSPLHF,TGTGCCAGCAGCCAAGGACAGGGGGATTCACCCCTCCACTTT,-,TRBD1,14,TRBV3-1/TRBV3-2,TRBJ1-6
CASSSSGNTEAFF,TGTGCCAGCAGTTCCAGCGGGAACACTGAAGCTTTCTTT,-,-,13,TRBV12-3/TRBV12-4,TRBJ1-1
CASSLLDRAPNTGELFF,TGTGCCAGCAGCTTACTTGACAGGGCCCCGAACACCGGGGAGCTGTTTTTT,-,TRBD1,17,TRBV7-9,TRBJ2-2
CASSIQGYEQYF,TGTGCCAGCAGCATACAGGGCTACGAGCAGTACTTC,-,-,12,TRBV13,TRBJ2-7
CASGLGYNEQFF,TGTGCCAGCGGACTGGGGTACAATGAGCAGTTCTTC,-,-,12,TRBV28,TRBJ2-1
CASSKRGIAANEQFF,TGTGCCAGCAGTAAGAGGGGGATAGCGGCCAATGAGCAGTTCTTC,-,-,15,TRBV27,TRBJ2-1
CSVEESHRVYGYTF,TGCAGCGTTGAAGAAAGCCACCGAGTCTATGGCTACACCTTC,-,-,14,TRBV29-1,TRBJ1-2
CSVDGSRGGTEAFF,TGCAGCGTTGATGGTAGCAGGGGGGGCACTGAAGCTTTCTTT,-,TRBD1,14,TRBV29-1,TRBJ1-1
CASSSGIPGELFF,TGTGCCAGCAGCTCAGGGATACCCGGGGAGCTGTTTTTT,-,-,13,TRBV5-6,TRBJ2-2
CASSLGTSREQYF,TGTGCCAGCAGCTTAGGGACCTCACGCGAGCAGTACTTC,-,-,13,TRBV7-9,TRBJ2-7